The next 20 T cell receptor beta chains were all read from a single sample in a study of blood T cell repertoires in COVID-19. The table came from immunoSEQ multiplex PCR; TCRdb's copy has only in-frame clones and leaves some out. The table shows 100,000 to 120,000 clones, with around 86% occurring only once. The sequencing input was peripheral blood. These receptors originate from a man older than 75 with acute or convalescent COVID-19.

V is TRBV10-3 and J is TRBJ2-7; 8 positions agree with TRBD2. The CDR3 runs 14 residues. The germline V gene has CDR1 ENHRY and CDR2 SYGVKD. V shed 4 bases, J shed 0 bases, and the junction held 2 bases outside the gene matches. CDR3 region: CAISGAGGSYEQYF. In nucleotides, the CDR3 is TGTGCCATCAGTGGGGCGGGAGGCTCCTACGAGCAGTACTTC.

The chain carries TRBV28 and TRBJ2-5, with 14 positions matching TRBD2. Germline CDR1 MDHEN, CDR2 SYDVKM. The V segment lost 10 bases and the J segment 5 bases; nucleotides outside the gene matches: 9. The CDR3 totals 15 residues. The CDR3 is CATVGTSGRGETQYF. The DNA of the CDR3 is TGTGCCACTGTTGGGACTAGCGGGAGAGGGGAGACCCAGTACTTC. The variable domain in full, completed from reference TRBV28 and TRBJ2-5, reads DVKVTQSSRYLVKRTGEKVFLECVQDMDHENMFWYRQDPGLGLRLIYFSYDVKMKEKGDIPEGYSVSREKKERFSLILESASTNQTSMYLCATVGTSGRGETQYFGPGTRLLVL.

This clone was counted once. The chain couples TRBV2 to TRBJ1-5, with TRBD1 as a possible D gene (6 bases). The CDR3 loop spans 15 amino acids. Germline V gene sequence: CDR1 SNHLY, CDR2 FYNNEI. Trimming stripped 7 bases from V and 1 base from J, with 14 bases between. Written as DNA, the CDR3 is TGTGCCAGCATCAAGGGGGTAGGGAGCAATCAGCCCCAGCATTTT. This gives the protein CASIKGVGSNQPQHF. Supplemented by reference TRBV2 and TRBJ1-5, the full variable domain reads EPEVTQTPSHQVTQMGQEVILRCVPISNHLYFYWYRQILGQKVEFLVSFYNNEISEKSEIFDDQFSVERPDGSNFTLKIRSTKLEDSAMYFCASIKGVGSNQPQHFGDGTRLSIL.

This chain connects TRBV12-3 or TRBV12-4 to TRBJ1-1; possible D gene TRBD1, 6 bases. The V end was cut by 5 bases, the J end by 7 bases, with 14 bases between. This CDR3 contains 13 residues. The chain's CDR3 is CASSTGTSFEAFF. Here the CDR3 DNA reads TGTGCCAGCAGTACCGGGACAAGCTTTGAAGCTTTCTTT.

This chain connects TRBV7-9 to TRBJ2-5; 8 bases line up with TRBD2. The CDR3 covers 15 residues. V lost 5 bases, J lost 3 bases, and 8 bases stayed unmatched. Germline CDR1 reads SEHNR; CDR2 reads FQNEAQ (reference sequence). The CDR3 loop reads CASSPGLAKEETQYF. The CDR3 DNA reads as TGTGCCAGCAGCCCAGGACTAGCAAAAGAAGAGACCCAGTACTTC.

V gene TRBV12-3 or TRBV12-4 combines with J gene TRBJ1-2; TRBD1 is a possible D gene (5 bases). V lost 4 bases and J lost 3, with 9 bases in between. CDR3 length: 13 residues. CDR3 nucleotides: TGTGCCAGCAGTTATGGAGGGGACTATGGCTACACCTTC. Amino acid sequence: CASSYGGDYGYTF.

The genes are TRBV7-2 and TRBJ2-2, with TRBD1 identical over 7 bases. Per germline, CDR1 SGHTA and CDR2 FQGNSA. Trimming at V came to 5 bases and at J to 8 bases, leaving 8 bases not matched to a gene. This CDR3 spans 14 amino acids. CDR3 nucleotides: TGTGCCAGCAGCCTGAACAGGGGTATGGGGGAGCTGTTTTTT. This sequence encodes CASSLNRGMGELFF.

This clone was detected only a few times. The CDR3 spells CASGLVAGSGFNYGYTF. Written as DNA, the CDR3 is TGTGCTAGTGGTTTGGTGGCAGGATCGGGGTTTAACTATGGCTACACCTTC. The chain couples TRBV12-5 to TRBJ1-2; D is unclear. This CDR3 is 17 amino acids long. Between the trimmed V and J ends, which lost 0 bases and 1 base, there was a span of 15 bases. The germline V gene encodes CDR1 LGHNT and CDR2 FRNRAP.

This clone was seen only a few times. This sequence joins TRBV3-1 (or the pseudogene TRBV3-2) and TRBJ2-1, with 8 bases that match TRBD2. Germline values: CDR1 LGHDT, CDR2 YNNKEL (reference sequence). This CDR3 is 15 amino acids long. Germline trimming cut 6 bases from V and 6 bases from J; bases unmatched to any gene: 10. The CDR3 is CASRPSGLAGNEQFF. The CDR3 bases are TGTGCCAGCAGACCTTCTGGACTAGCTGGCAATGAGCAGTTCTTC.

Written as DNA, the CDR3 is TGTGCCAGCTCACCGGACAGGGGGTTTGGCTACACCTTC. It specifies CASSPDRGFGYTF. The chain is built from TRBV18 and TRBJ1-2, with TRBD1 matching 10 bases. This CDR3 comprises 13 residues. Trimming cost V 3 bases and J 7 bases; bases outside gene matches: 2. Germline V gene sequence: CDR1 KGHSH, CDR2 LQKENI.

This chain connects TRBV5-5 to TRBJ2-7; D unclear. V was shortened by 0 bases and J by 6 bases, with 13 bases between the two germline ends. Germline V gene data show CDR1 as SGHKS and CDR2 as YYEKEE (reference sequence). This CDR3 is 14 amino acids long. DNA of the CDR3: TGTGCCAGCAGCTTGGTGGCCACCACAGCCGAGCAGTACTTC. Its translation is CASSLVATTAEQYF. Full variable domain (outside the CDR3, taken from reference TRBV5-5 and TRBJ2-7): DAGVTQSPTHLIKTRGQQVTLRCSPISGHKSVSWYQQVLGQGPQFIFQYYEKEERGRGNFPDRFSARQFPNYSSELNVNALLLGDSALYLCASSLVATTAEQYFGPGTRLTVT.

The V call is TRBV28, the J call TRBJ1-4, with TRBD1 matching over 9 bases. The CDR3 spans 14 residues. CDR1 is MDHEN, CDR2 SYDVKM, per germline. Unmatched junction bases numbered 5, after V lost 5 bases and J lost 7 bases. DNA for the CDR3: TGTGCCAGCAGTGGGACAGGGATCGGTGAAAAACTGTTTTTT. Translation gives CASSGTGIGEKLFF.

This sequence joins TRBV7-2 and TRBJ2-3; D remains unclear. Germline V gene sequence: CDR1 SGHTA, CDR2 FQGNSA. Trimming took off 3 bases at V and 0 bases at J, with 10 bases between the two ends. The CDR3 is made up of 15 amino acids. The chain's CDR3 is CASSFQSVSTDTQYF. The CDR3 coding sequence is TGTGCCAGCAGCTTCCAGAGCGTTAGCACAGATACGCAGTATTTT. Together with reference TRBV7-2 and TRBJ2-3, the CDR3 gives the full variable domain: GAGVSQSPSNKVTEKGKDVELRCDPISGHTALYWYRQSLGQGLEFLIYFQGNSAPDKSGLPSDRFSAERTGGSVSTLTIQRTQQEDSAVYLCASSFQSVSTDTQYFGPGTRLTVL.

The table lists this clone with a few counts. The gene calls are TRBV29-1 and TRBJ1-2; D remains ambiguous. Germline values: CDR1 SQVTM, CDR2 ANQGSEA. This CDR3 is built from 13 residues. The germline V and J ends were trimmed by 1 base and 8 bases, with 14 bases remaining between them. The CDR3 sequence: CSVEGLGGVGYTF. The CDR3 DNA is TGCAGCGTTGAAGGTCTAGGCGGGGTAGGCTACACCTTC.

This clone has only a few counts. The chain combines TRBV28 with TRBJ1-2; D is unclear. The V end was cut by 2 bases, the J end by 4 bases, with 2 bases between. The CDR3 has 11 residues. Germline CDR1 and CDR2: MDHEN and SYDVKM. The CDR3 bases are TGTGCCAGCAGTTTACGCTATGGCTACACCTTC. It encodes CASSLRYGYTF.

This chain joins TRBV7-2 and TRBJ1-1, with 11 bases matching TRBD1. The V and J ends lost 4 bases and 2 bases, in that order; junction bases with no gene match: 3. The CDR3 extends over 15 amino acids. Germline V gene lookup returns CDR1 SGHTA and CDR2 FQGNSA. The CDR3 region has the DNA TGTGCCAGCAGCTCCCGGACAGGGGGCAACACTGAAGCTTTCTTT. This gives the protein CASSSRTGGNTEAFF.

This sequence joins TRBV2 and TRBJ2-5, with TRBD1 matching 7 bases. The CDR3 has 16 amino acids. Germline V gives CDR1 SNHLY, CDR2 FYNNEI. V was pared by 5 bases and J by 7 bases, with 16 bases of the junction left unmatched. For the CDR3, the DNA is TGTGCCAGCAGTCAGGACAGGCGACCGCCGTCCGGGACCCAGTACTTC. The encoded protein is CASSQDRRPPSGTQYF.

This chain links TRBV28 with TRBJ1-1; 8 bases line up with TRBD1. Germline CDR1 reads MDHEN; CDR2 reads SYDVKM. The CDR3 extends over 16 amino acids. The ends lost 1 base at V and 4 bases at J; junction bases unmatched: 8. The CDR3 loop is CASSLLGTGGSTEAFF. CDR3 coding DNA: TGTGCCAGCAGTTTATTGGGGACAGGAGGGAGCACTGAAGCTTTCTTT.

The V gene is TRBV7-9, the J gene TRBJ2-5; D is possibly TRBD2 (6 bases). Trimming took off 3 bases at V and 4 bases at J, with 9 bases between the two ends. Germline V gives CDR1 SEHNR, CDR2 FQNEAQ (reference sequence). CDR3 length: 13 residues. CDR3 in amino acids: CASSLMGGETQYF. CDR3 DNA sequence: TGTGCCAGCAGCTTGATGGGGGGAGAGACCCAGTACTTC.

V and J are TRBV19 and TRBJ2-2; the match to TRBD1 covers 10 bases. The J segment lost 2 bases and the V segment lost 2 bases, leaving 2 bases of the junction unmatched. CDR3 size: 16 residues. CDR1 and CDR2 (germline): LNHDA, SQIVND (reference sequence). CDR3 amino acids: CASSIRTGGNTGELFF. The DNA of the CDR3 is TGTGCCAGTAGTATAAGGACAGGGGGAAACACCGGGGAGCTGTTTTTT. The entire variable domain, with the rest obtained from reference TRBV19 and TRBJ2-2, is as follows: DGGITQSPKYLFRKEGQNVTLSCEQNLNHDAMYWYRQDPGQGLRLIYYSQIVNDFQKGDIAEGYSVSREKKESFPLTVTSAQKNPTAFYLCASSIRTGGNTGELFFGEGSRLTVL.